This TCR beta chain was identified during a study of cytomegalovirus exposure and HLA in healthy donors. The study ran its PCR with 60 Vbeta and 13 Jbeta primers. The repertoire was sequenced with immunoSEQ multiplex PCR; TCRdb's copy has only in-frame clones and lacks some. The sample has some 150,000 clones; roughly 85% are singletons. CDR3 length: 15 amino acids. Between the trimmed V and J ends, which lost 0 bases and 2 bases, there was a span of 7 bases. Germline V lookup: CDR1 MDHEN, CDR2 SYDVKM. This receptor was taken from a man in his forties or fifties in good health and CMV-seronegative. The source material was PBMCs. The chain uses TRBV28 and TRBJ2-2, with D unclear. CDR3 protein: CASSLWQVNTGELFF. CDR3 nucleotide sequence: TGTGCCAGCAGTTTATGGCAGGTCAACACCGGGGAGCTGTTTTTT.